This T cell receptor (beta chain) was obtained from a study of shared clonotypes between healthy human individuals. V was pared by 6 bases and J by 3 bases, with 9 bases of the junction left unmatched. The germline V gene has CDR1 SGHNT and CDR2 YYREEE (reference sequence). The CDR3 is 16 residues long. Produced via immunoSEQ multiplex PCR; TCRdb's table is partial and in-frame only. The sample contains over a million clones, roughly 97% of which appear only once. This TCR came from a man aged 25 to 40 in good health. The source material was naive CD4+ T cells sorted from blood. This sample's subset: CD45RA+ positively selected. The chain carries TRBV5-4 and TRBJ2-1; 10 nucleotides align to TRBD2. For the CDR3, the DNA is TGTGCCAGCACCCTCGGTCCTAGCGGGAGCTACAATGAGCAGTTCTTC. Amino acids: CASTLGPSGSYNEQFF.